The rows below give T cell receptor beta chains drawn from one sample of a study of cytomegalovirus exposure and HLA in healthy donors. Profiling relied on immunoSEQ multiplex PCR, and the TCRdb table lists in-frame clones only, not all of them. The repertoire holds around 110,000 clones, with roughly 70% as singletons. Sequencing used PBMCs. These TCRs come from a male donor in good health and CMV-seropositive. Both conserved end residues are part of each CDR3. The D gene is left open where the match is weak. Not all rows give a size; the values are once, few, many and, for expanded clones, a class.

abundance: -; v_gene: TRBV19; j_gene: TRBJ2-5; d_gene: -; CDR3nt: TGTGCCAGTAGTATAGTTCCGGGTGGAGAGACCCAGTACTTC; CDR3aa: CASSIVPGGETQYF
abundance: -; v_gene: TRBV13; j_gene: TRBJ2-3; d_gene: -; CDR3nt: TGTGCCAGCAGCTTAGCCCCGGGGGACCCTCCACTCACAGATACGCAGTATTTT; CDR3aa: CASSLAPGDPPLTDTQYF
abundance: -; v_gene: TRBV2; j_gene: TRBJ1-4; d_gene: -; CDR3nt: TGTGCCAGCAGTGGCAGGCTAAATGAAAAACTGTTTTTT; CDR3aa: CASSGRLNEKLFF
abundance: -; v_gene: TRBV13; j_gene: TRBJ1-1; d_gene: -; CDR3nt: TGTGCCAGCAGCTTTACTTCTGCAGGGGCAGGCACTGAAGCTTTCTTT; CDR3aa: CASSFTSAGAGTEAFF
abundance: -; v_gene: TRBV30; j_gene: TRBJ1-3; d_gene: -; CDR3nt: TGTGCCTGCCACGGGGGGGTCTCTGGAAACACCATATATTTT; CDR3aa: CACHGGVSGNTIYF
abundance: -; v_gene: TRBV28; j_gene: TRBJ1-1; d_gene: TRBD1; CDR3nt: TGTGCCAGCAACTTCGGGCAGGGGGCGCGAGCTTTCTTT; CDR3aa: CASNFGQGARAFF
abundance: -; v_gene: TRBV7-8; j_gene: TRBJ1-1; d_gene: -; CDR3nt: TGTGCCAGCAGCTACCTACTCGTGAACACTGAAGCTTTCTTT; CDR3aa: CASSYLLVNTEAFF
abundance: -; v_gene: TRBV5-4; j_gene: TRBJ2-3; d_gene: TRBD1; CDR3nt: TGTGCCAGCAGCTCGGGACAGACTAGCACAGATACGCAGTATTTT; CDR3aa: CASSSGQTSTDTQYF
abundance: -; v_gene: TRBV5-5; j_gene: TRBJ2-7; d_gene: -; CDR3nt: TGTGCCAGCAGCTTGGTGGACATATGGATTCTCAACGAGCAGTACTTC; CDR3aa: CASSLVDIWILNEQYF
abundance: -; v_gene: TRBV5-4; j_gene: TRBJ2-5; d_gene: TRBD2; CDR3nt: TGTGCCAGCAGCTTTTTGGCGGGAGCTGAGACCCAGTACTTC; CDR3aa: CASSFLAGAETQYF
abundance: -; v_gene: TRBV5-1; j_gene: TRBJ2-1; d_gene: -; CDR3nt: TGCGCCAGCAGCTGGACTCTGGGGGGATCAGGCAATGAGCAGTTCTTC; CDR3aa: CASSWTLGGSGNEQFF
abundance: -; v_gene: TRBV4-3; j_gene: TRBJ2-5; d_gene: -; CDR3nt: TGCGCCAGCAGCCAAGAAGGCGGGCAAGAGACCCAGTACTTC; CDR3aa: CASSQEGGQETQYF
abundance: -; v_gene: TRBV15; j_gene: TRBJ1-2; d_gene: -; CDR3nt: TGTGCCACCAGCCCAGAATCCCCAACCTATGGCTACACCTTC; CDR3aa: CATSPESPTYGYTF
abundance: -; v_gene: TRBV4-1; j_gene: TRBJ2-7; d_gene: -; CDR3nt: TGCGCCAGCAGCCAAGATATTTCCTACGAGCAGTACTTC; CDR3aa: CASSQDISYEQYF
abundance: -; v_gene: TRBV7-9; j_gene: TRBJ1-2; d_gene: -; CDR3nt: TGTGCCAGCAGCCCAATCGGGGGGGCGATTAACTATGGCTACACCTTC; CDR3aa: CASSPIGGAINYGYTF
abundance: -; v_gene: TRBV13; j_gene: TRBJ2-3; d_gene: TRBD2; CDR3nt: TGTGCCAGCAGCCTATCGACTAGCGGGAGTCTTGATACGCAGTATTTT; CDR3aa: CASSLSTSGSLDTQYF
abundance: -; v_gene: TRBV4-1; j_gene: TRBJ2-2; d_gene: -; CDR3nt: TGCGCCACCTCAGACACCGGGGAGCTGTTTTTT; CDR3aa: CATSDTGELFF
abundance: few; v_gene: TRBV2; j_gene: TRBJ2-3; d_gene: TRBD2; CDR3nt: TGTGCCAGCAGTGAATCTAGCGGGGTCACAGATACGCAGTATTTT; CDR3aa: CASSESSGVTDTQYF
abundance: -; v_gene: TRBV6-1; j_gene: TRBJ2-3; d_gene: TRBD2; CDR3nt: TGTGCCAGCAGTGAATGGACTAGCGGGGGTGCCACAGATACGCAGTATTTT; CDR3aa: CASSEWTSGGATDTQYF
abundance: once; v_gene: TRBV18; j_gene: TRBJ2-2; d_gene: TRBD1; CDR3nt: TGTGCCAGCTCACCACCCTGGACAGGTGAAACCGGGGAGCTGTTTTTT; CDR3aa: CASSPPWTGETGELFF
abundance: -; v_gene: TRBV5-4; j_gene: TRBJ2-7; d_gene: TRBD1; CDR3nt: TGTGCCAGCAGCAAAAAAGGACAGGAGGCCTTGGGGCAGTACTTC; CDR3aa: CASSKKGQEALGQYF
abundance: -; v_gene: TRBV5-3; j_gene: TRBJ1-4; d_gene: TRBD1; CDR3nt: TGTGCCAGAAGCGTGACAGGGGCAACTAATGAAAAACTGTTTTTT; CDR3aa: CARSVTGATNEKLFF
abundance: -; v_gene: TRBV7-9; j_gene: TRBJ2-1; d_gene: TRBD2; CDR3nt: TGTGCCAGCAGCCGGCTAGGGCGGGGGGCTTACAATGAGCAGTTCTTC; CDR3aa: CASSRLGRGAYNEQFF
abundance: -; v_gene: TRBV30; j_gene: TRBJ1-2; d_gene: TRBD1; CDR3nt: TGTGCCTGGAGTGTACAGGGGGCGTCGAACTATGGCTACACCTTC; CDR3aa: CAWSVQGASNYGYTF
abundance: -; v_gene: TRBV19; j_gene: TRBJ1-5; d_gene: TRBD1; CDR3nt: TGTGCCAGTAGCCGATACGAGGGGGCCGGCAATCAGCCCCAGCATTTT; CDR3aa: CASSRYEGAGNQPQHF
abundance: -; v_gene: TRBV9; j_gene: TRBJ2-1; d_gene: TRBD2; CDR3nt: TGTGCCAGCAGCCATAGACTAGCGGTCTACAATGAGCAGTTCTTC; CDR3aa: CASSHRLAVYNEQFF
abundance: -; v_gene: TRBV21-1; j_gene: TRBJ1-3; d_gene: -; CDR3nt: TGTGCCAGCAGCAAGGGCAGCCACTCTGGAAACACCATATATTTT; CDR3aa: CASSKGSHSGNTIYF
abundance: -; v_gene: TRBV19; j_gene: TRBJ1-1; d_gene: TRBD1; CDR3nt: TGTGCCAGTAGCACCGGGACAGGGGAGACTGAAGCTTTCTTT; CDR3aa: CASSTGTGETEAFF
abundance: few; v_gene: TRBV9; j_gene: TRBJ2-2; d_gene: -; CDR3nt: TGTGCCAGCAGCGACTCTAGCGTCGAGGCCAACACCGGGGAGCTGTTTTTT; CDR3aa: CASSDSSVEANTGELFF
abundance: few; v_gene: TRBV28; j_gene: TRBJ1-2; d_gene: TRBD1; CDR3nt: TGTGCCAGCAGTTTCGGAACAGGGGGCCGTGGCTACACCTTC; CDR3aa: CASSFGTGGRGYTF
abundance: -; v_gene: TRBV7-9; j_gene: TRBJ2-7; d_gene: -; CDR3nt: TGTGCCAGCAGAGAGGGGTACTTC; CDR3aa: CASREGYF
abundance: -; v_gene: TRBV18; j_gene: TRBJ2-7; d_gene: TRBD1; CDR3nt: TGTGCCAGCTCACTAAACGGACCGGGACAGGGGCGCTACGAGCAGTACTTC; CDR3aa: CASSLNGPGQGRYEQYF